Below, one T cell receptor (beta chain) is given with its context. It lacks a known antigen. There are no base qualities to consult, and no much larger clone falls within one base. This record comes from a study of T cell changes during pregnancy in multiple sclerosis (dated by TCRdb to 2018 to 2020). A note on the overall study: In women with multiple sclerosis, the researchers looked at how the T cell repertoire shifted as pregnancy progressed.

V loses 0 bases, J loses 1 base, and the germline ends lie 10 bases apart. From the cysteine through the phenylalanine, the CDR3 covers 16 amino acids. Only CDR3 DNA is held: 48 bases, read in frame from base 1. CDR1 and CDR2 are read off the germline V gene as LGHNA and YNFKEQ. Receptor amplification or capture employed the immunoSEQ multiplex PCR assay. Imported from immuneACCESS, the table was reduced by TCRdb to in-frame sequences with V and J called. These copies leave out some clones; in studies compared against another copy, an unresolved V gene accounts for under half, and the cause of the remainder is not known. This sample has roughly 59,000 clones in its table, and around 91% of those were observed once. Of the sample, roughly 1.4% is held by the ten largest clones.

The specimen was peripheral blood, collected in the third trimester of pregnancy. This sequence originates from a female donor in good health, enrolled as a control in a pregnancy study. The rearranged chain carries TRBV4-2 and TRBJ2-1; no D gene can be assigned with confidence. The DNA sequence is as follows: TGTGCCAGCAGCCAAGAGTGGGCTATTTCCTACAATGAGCAGTTCTTC. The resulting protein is CASSQEWAISYNEQFF.